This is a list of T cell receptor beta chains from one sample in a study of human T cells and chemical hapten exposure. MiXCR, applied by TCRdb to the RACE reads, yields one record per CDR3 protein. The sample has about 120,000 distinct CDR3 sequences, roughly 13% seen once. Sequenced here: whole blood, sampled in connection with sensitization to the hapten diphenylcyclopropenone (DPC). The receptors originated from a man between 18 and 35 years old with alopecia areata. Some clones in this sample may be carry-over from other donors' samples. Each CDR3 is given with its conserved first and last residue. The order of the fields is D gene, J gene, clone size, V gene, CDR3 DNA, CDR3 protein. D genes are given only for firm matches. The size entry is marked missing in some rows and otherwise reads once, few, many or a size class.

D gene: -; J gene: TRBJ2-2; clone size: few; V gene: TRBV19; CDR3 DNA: TGTGCCAGTAGTATGGTCCCGGGACCCCTGAACACCGGGGAGCTGTTTTTT; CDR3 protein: CASSMVPGPLNTGELFF
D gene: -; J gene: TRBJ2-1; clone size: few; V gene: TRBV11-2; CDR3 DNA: TGTGCCAGCAGCTTAGATCGAACAGGCAATGAGCAGTTCTTC; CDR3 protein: CASSLDRTGNEQFF
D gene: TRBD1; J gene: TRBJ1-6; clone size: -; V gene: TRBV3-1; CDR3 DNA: TGTGCCAGCAGCCAGACAGGGGGTGGAGGTTCACCCCTCCACTTT; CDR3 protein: CASSQTGGGGSPLHF
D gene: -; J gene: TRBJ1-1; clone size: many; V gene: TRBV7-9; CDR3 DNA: TGTGCCAGCATCGTCGAAAGGGGAGGATCGAGAACTGAAGCTTTCTTT; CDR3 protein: CASIVERGGSRTEAFF
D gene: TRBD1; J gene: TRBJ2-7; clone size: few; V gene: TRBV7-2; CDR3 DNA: TGTGCCAGCAGCTTAGCATCCGGGACAGTCACCTACGAGCAGTACTTC; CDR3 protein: CASSLASGTVTYEQYF
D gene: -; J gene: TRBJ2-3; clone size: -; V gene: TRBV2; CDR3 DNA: TGTGCCAGCAGCTCAAGAGGCTACTATAGCACAGATACGCAGTATTTT; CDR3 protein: CASSSRGYYSTDTQYF
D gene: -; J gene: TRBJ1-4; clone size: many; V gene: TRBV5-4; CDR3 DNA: TGTGCCAGCAGCCTCCACAGGGCCGGGGAAAAACTGTTTTTT; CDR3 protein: CASSLHRAGEKLFF
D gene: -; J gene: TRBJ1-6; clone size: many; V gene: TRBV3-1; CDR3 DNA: TGTGCCAGCAGCCAAGTTCCGTGGGCGAGGGAAGGCTCACCCCTCCACTTT; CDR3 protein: CASSQVPWAREGSPLHF
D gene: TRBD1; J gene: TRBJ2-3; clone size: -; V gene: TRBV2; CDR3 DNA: TGTGCCAGTGGGGACAGGGCGGACACAGATACGCAGTATTTT; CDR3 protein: CASGDRADTDTQYF
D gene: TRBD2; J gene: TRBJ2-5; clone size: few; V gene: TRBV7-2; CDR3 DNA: TGTGCCAGCAGCTGGCCCCCCGGGACTAGCGGGGGGGCTGCAGAGACCCAGTACTTC; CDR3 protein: CASSWPPGTSGGAAETQYF
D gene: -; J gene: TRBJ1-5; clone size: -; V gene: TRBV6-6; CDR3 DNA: TGTGCCATTCAACAGGGTCAAGGTCAGCCCCAGCATTTT; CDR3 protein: CAIQQGQGQPQHF
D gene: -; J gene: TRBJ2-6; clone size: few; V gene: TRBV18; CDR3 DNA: TGTGCCAGCTCACCTACCTCCTTGGGCTCTGGGGCCAACGTCCTGACTTTC; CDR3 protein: CASSPTSLGSGANVLTF
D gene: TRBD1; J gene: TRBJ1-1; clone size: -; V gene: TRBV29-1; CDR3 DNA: TGCAGCGCGGGACAGGGAGAGGGAGCTTTCTTT; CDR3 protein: CSAGQGEGAFF
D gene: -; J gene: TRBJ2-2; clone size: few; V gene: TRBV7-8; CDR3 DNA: TGTGCCAGCAGCTTAGCGCGAGACAACACCGGGGAGCTGTTTTTT; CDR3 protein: CASSLARDNTGELFF
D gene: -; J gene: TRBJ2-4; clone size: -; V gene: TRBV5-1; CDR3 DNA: TGCGCCAGCAGCTTGCACCACGGGGGGCTAGCCAAAAACATTCAGTACTTC; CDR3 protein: CASSLHHGGLAKNIQYF
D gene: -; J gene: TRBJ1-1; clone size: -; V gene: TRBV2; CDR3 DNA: TGTGCCAGCAGTGAAGAAGCCTCAGGGAGTTCCACTGAAGCTTTCTTT; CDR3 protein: CASSEEASGSSTEAFF
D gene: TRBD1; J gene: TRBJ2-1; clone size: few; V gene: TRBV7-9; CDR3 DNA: TGTGCCAGCAGCCCTACCACAGGGGCCTACAATGAGCAGTTCTTC; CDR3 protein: CASSPTTGAYNEQFF
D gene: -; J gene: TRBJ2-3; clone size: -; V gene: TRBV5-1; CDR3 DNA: TGCGCCAGCAGCTTGTTCGGAGCCTCCACAGATACGCAGTATTTT; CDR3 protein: CASSLFGASTDTQYF
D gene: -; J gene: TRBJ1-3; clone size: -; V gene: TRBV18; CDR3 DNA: TGTGCCAGCACGACTGAATCTGGAAACACCATATATTTT; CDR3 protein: CASTTESGNTIYF
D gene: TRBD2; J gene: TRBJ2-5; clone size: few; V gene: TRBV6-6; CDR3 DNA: TGTGCCAGCAGTTCTGGACTAGCGGGGATACAAGAGACCCAGTACTTC; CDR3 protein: CASSSGLAGIQETQYF
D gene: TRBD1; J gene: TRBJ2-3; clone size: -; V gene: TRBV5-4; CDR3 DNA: TGTGCCAGCAGCCAGGACAGGGGAGCAGATACGCAGTATTTT; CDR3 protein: CASSQDRGADTQYF
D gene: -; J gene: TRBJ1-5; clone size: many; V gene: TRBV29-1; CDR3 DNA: TGCAGCGTTGGGGACGGACACAATCAGCCCCAGCATTTT; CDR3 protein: CSVGDGHNQPQHF
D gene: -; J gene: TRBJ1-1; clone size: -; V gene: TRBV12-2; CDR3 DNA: TGTGCAAGTCGCTTAGGACAGATCGGTCAGGATAGAAGGGTAGGATTTGCTGAAGCTTTCTTT; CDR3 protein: CASRLGQIGQDRRVGFAEAFF
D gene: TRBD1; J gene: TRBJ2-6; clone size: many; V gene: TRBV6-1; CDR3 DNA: TGTGCCAGCAGTGAACTAGACAGGGGAACTGGGGCCAACGTCCTGACTTTC; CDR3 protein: CASSELDRGTGANVLTF
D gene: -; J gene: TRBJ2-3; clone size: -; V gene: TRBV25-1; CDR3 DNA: TGTGCCAGCTCCTTGACCGCGTCCTCATACACAGATACGCAGTATTTT; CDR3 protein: CASSLTASSYTDTQYF
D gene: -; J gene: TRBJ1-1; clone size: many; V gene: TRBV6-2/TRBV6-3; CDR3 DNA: TGTGCCAGCAGTCGGACAGCTTTGAGGGCTTTCTTT; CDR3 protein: CASSRTALRAFF
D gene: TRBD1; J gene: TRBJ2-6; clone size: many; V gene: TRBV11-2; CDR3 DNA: TGTGCCAGCAGTTCCGACAGGGAGACGTTCAACGTCCTGACTTTC; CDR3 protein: CASSSDRETFNVLTF
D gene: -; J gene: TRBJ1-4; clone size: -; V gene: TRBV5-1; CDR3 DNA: TGCGCCAGCAGGACAAACGAAAAACTGTTTTTT; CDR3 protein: CASRTNEKLFF
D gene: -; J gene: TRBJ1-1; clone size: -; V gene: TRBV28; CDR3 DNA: TGTGCCAGCACCCCCCTAGGCCGTGAAGCTTTCTTT; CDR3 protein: CASTPLGREAFF
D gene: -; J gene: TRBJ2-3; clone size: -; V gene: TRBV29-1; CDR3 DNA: TGCAGCGTTGCGGGGTTCTTACAAGATACGCAGTATTTT; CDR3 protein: CSVAGFLQDTQYF
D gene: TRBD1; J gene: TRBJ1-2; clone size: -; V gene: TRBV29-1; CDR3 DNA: TGCGGCGTTGAAAAAATGACAGGGGGCTACACCTTC; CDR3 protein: CGVEKMTGGYTF
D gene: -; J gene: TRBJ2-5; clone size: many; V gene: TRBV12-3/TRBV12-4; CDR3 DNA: TGTGCCAGCAGTTATCTAGACGAAGAGACCCAGTACTTC; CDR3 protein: CASSYLDEETQYF
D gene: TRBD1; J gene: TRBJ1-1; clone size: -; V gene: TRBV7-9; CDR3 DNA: TGTGCCAGCAGCTTAGGGGACAGGGTGAACACTGAAGCTTTCTTT; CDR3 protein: CASSLGDRVNTEAFF
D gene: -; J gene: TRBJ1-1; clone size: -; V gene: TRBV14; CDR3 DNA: TGTGCCAGCAGCCGCGGGTTTGTCCCTGAAGCTTTCTTT; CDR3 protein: CASSRGFVPEAFF
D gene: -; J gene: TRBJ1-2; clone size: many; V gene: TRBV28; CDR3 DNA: TGTGCCAGCAGTCCGAGCCTTAGGGCGGGAGGCTACACCTTC; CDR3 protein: CASSPSLRAGGYTF
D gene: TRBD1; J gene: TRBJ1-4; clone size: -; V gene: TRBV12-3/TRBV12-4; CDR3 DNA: TGTGCCAGCAGTTTCGACAGGGTTGTGGAAAAACTGTTTTTT; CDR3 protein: CASSFDRVVEKLFF
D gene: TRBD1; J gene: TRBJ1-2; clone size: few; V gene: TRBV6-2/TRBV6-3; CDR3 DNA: TGTGCCAGCAGAGACCCGGGACAGATCTATGGCTACACCTTC; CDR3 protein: CASRDPGQIYGYTF
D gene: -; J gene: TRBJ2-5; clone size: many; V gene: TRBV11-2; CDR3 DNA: TGTGCCAGCAGCTTTTGGCAGGTGGAAGAGACCCAGTACTTC; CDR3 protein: CASSFWQVEETQYF
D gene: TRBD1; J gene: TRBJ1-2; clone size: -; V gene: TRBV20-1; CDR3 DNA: TGCAGTGCTAGGTCCCCCAGGGACAGCCCCTATGGCTACACCTTC; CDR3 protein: CSARSPRDSPYGYTF
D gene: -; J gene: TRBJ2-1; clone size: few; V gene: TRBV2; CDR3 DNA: TGTGCCAGCAGCGGCGGACTCCCAACGGGCTACAATGAGCAGTTCTTC; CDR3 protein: CASSGGLPTGYNEQFF
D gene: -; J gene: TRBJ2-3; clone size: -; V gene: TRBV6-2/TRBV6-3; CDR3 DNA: TGTGCCAGCAGTTACCCACCCACGGGGCGAACAGATACGCAGTATTTT; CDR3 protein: CASSYPPTGRTDTQYF
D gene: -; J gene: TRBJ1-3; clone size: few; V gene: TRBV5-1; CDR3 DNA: TGCGCCAGCAGCTTGAGTAGGGCTGGAAACACCATATATTTT; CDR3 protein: CASSLSRAGNTIYF
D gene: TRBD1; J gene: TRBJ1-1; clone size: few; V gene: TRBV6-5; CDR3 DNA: TGTGCCAGCAGGATGACAGGGCGCCTACTGGCTGAAGCTTTCTTT; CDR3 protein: CASRMTGRLLAEAFF
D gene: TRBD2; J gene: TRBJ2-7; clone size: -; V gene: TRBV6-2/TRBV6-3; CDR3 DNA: TGTGCCAGCGGGGACTACTACGAGCAGTACTTC; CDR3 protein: CASGDYYEQYF
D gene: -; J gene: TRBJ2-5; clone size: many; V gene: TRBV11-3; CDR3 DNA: TGTGCCAGCAGCTTAAGGGCAGAAGAGACCCAGTACTTC; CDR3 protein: CASSLRAEETQYF
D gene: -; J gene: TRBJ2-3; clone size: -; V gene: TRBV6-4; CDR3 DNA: TGTGCCAGCAGTGGATCTGCGGATACGCAGTATTTT; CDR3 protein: CASSGSADTQYF
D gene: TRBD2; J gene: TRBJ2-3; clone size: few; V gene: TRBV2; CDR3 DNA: TGTGCCAGCAGTGAAGGGGGGGGACTGCGCACAGATACGCAGTATTTT; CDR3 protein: CASSEGGGLRTDTQYF
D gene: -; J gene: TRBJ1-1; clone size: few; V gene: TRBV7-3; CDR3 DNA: TGTGCCAGCAGCCACCGGGACTCAAGGCACACTGAAGCTTTCTTT; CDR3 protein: CASSHRDSRHTEAFF
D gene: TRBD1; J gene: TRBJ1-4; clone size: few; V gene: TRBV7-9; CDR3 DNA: TGTGCCAGCAGCTTACCGGGACAGACGAATGAAAAACTGTTTTTT; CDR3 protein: CASSLPGQTNEKLFF
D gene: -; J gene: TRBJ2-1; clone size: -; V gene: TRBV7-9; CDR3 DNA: TGTGCCAGCAGCCCACACAGGGGGGGGACCTCCTACAATGAGCAGTTCTTC; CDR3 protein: CASSPHRGGTSYNEQFF
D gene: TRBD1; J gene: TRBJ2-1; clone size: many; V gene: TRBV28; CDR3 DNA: TGTGCCAGCAGTTTAAACAGGGGATCCTACAATGAGCAGTTCTTC; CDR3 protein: CASSLNRGSYNEQFF
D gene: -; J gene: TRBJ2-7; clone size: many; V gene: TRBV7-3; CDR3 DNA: TGTGCCAGCAGCGTAGACGGGAGCTCCTACGAGCAGTACTTC; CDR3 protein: CASSVDGSSYEQYF
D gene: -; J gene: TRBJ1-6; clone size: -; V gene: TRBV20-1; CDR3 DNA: TGCAGTGCTATAGGGAACTCCTATAATTCACCCCTCCACTTT; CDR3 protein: CSAIGNSYNSPLHF
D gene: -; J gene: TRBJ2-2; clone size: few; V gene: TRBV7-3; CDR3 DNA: TGTGCCAGCAGCTTATCGGCAGGGAACACCGGGGAGCTGTTTTTT; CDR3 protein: CASSLSAGNTGELFF